The next 26 T cell receptor beta chains were all read from a single sample in a study of a mutant IDH1 vaccine in newly diagnosed glioma. Profiling relied on immunoSEQ multiplex PCR, and the TCRdb table lists in-frame clones only, not all of them. The top ten clones hold roughly 4% of a sample with just over 60,000 clones, about four fifths of them seen once. These receptors' targets are unknown. Time point described: week 47, end of study. One vaccine dose held 300 ug of mutant IDH1 20-mer peptide and came with topical imiquimod. The source was PBMCs, collected from a glioma patient whose treatment included an IDH1 peptide vaccine. Receptors were obtained from a man younger than 40 with glioma.

CDR3 sequence reads: CASSQVLLGTGELFF. The CDR3 DNA is TGCGCCAGCAGCCAAGTTCTACTAGGCACCGGGGAGCTGTTTTTT. The V call is TRBV4-1, the J call TRBJ2-2; the D gene is possibly TRBD2 (5 bases). Germline loops: CDR1 MGHRA, CDR2 YSYEKL. The CDR3 is made up of 15 amino acids. The V end was cut by 1 base, the J end by 4 bases, with 10 bases between.

This chain links TRBV5-1 with TRBJ2-1, with 10 bases identical to TRBD2. The CDR3 totals 15 residues. Trimming cost V 2 bases and J 8 bases; bases outside gene matches: 7. Germline lookup yields CDR1 SGHRS and CDR2 YFSETQ. CDR3 in amino acids: CASSFLLAGMDEQFF. The CDR3 DNA is TGCGCCAGCAGCTTCTTACTAGCGGGGATGGATGAGCAGTTCTTC.

V and J are TRBV9 and TRBJ2-1; D possibly corresponds to TRBD1 (6 bases). The germline V gene encodes CDR1 SGDLS and CDR2 YYNGEE. V shed 4 bases and J shed 7 bases, with 12 bases lying between them. The CDR3 is made up of 13 amino acids. The CDR3 DNA reads TGTGCCAGCAGCTTAGGACAGTTGAATGAGCAGTTCTTC. Translating gives CASSLGQLNEQFF.

The chain combines TRBV6-5 with TRBJ2-3, with 8 bases that match TRBD2. The CDR3 consists of 16 residues. Losses at the gene ends were 4 bases for V and 7 bases for J; bases not matched to a gene: 13. Germline assignment: CDR1 MNHEY and CDR2 SVGAGI. CDR3 loop: CASSLRVAGSGNTQYF. The CDR3 coding sequence is TGTGCCAGCAGTTTAAGAGTAGCGGGGAGCGGAAATACGCAGTATTTT.

The chain recombines TRBV7-2 with TRBJ1-2; TRBD1 might be the D (5 bases). V lost 1 base and J 8 bases, leaving 11 bases between the germline ends. The CDR3 covers 13 residues. Germline V gene lookup returns CDR1 SGHTA and CDR2 FQGNSA. CDR3 sequence: CASSLVQGVGYTF. DNA of the CDR3: TGTGCCAGCAGCTTAGTCCAGGGTGTCGGCTACACCTTC.

V is TRBV6-5 and J is TRBJ1-5; D unresolved. The CDR3 is made up of 15 amino acids. Trimming left V 6 bases short and J 1 base short, with 13 bases between. Germline V CDR1 and CDR2: MNHEY, SVGAGI. CDR3 DNA sequence: TGTGCCAGCAGCCCGCAAGGTGGCAGCAATCAGCCCCAGCATTTT. Translation gives CASSPQGGSNQPQHF.

The chain has TRBV19 and TRBJ2-2, with D perhaps matching TRBD1 (6 bases). Per the germline V gene, CDR1 is LNHDA and CDR2 is SQIVND (reference sequence). There are 14 residues in the CDR3. V shed 1 base and J shed 7 bases, with 10 bases lying between them. CDR3 nucleotides: TGTGCCAGTAGTATAGTGGGGGCAGTCGGGGAGCTGTTTTTT. This encodes CASSIVGAVGELFF.

This clone was detected only once. The chain uses TRBV19 and TRBJ1-2; D not certain. The V gene's germline CDR1 is LNHDA and CDR2 SQIVND (reference sequence). This CDR3 region has 16 residues. Trimming pared 3 bases from V and 1 base from J, leaving 15 bases between. The CDR3 is CASSIVSGGLNYGYTF. CDR3 sequence (DNA): TGTGCCAGTAGTATCGTTTCGGGAGGACTTAACTATGGCTACACCTTC.

The genes are TRBV19 and TRBJ2-1; 8 bases align to TRBD1. Unmatched junction bases numbered 13, after V lost 5 bases and J lost 4 bases. CDR3 length equals 17 residues. Germline values: CDR1 LNHDA, CDR2 SQIVND (reference sequence). The CDR3 DNA is TGTGCCAGTAGTCTCAGGACAGGGCAGGGTTTTTACAATGAGCAGTTCTTC. Translating gives CASSLRTGQGFYNEQFF.

Regarding this clone: Other DNA sequences in this specimen translate into the identical CDR3. V and J are TRBV30 and TRBJ1-5; D call uncertain. The germline V and J ends were trimmed by 4 bases and 0 bases, with 7 bases remaining between them. Germline CDR1 reads GTSNPN; CDR2 reads SVGIG (reference sequence). This CDR3 has 13 amino acids. CDR3 coding DNA: TGTGCCTGGACCGGAGATAGCAATCAGCCCCAGCATTTT. Residues: CAWTGDSNQPQHF.

V usage is TRBV5-1 and J usage is TRBJ1-1, with a weak D call TRBD1 (5 bases). V was clipped by 2 bases and J by 1 base, with 6 bases between them. The CDR3 extends over 13 amino acids. Germline CDR1 SGHRS, CDR2 YFSETQ. DNA for the CDR3: TGCGCCAGCAGCTTCACAGGGAACACTGAAGCTTTCTTT. As protein: CASSFTGNTEAFF.

This clone was found a few times. This sequence joins TRBV7-9 and TRBJ1-5; the D is unclear. Germline values: CDR1 SEHNR, CDR2 FQNEAQ (reference sequence). Deletions cut 1 base from V and 4 bases from J, with 8 bases between. The length of the CDR3 is 14 residues. For the CDR3, the DNA is TGTGCCAGCAGCTTAGGACCGAAAAATCAGCCCCAGCATTTT. Translating gives CASSLGPKNQPQHF.

V and J are TRBV6-1 and TRBJ2-7; possibly TRBD1 or TRBD2 for D (6 bases each). The CDR3 consists of 11 residues. CDR1 MNHNS and CDR2 SASEGT come from the germline V gene. CDR3 region: CATEGGYEQYF. CDR3 bases: TGTGCTACAGAGGGGGGCTACGAGCAGTACTTC.

The CDR3: CAWSFGHLTNSPLHF. CDR3 DNA: TGTGCCTGGAGTTTTGGTCACTTAACTAATTCACCCCTCCACTTT. The gene calls are TRBV30 and TRBJ1-6; D gene uncertain. Trimming pared 2 bases from V and 6 bases from J, leaving 14 bases between. CDR3 length equals 15 residues. Germline V lookup: CDR1 GTSNPN, CDR2 SVGIG (reference sequence).

The gene calls are TRBV11-2 and TRBJ2-5, with 9 bases aligning to TRBD1. Germline loops: CDR1 SGHAT, CDR2 FQNNGV. The CDR3 sequence is 14 residues long. Trimming took 3 bases from V and 5 from J; bases not matched to a gene: 4. Here the CDR3 reads CASSFGTGLETQYF. The CDR3 DNA sequence: TGTGCCAGCAGCTTCGGGACAGGGCTGGAGACCCAGTACTTC.

V is TRBV5-1 and J is TRBJ1-2; tentative D call: TRBD1 (6 bases). V was cut by 4 bases and J by 5 bases, with 12 bases left in between. CDR3 length: 13 amino acids. Looked up from germline, CDR1 is SGHRS and CDR2 is YFSETQ. The CDR3 DNA sequence: TGCGCCAGCAGCAGGGACATAAGATATGGCTACACCTTC. It codes for CASSRDIRYGYTF.

This sequence joins TRBV5-6 and TRBJ2-6; D is tentatively TRBD1 or TRBD2 (5 bases each). CDR3 length equals 17 residues. V lost 3 bases, J lost 3 bases, and 16 bases lay in between. CDR1 SGHDT and CDR2 YYEEEE come from the germline V gene. The CDR3 is CASSWGTSSGGANVLTF. CDR3 coding DNA: TGTGCCAGCAGCTGGGGGACGTCCTCGGGTGGGGCCAACGTCCTGACTTTC.

This clone was recorded once. This rearrangement joins TRBV5-4 to TRBJ1-2; no definite D call. This CDR3 is built from 16 residues. The germline V and J ends were trimmed by 2 bases and 0 bases, with 14 bases remaining between them. CDR1 is SGHNT and CDR2 is YYREEE in the germline V gene (reference sequence). CDR3: CASSFPSVTSNYGYTF. CDR3 bases: TGTGCCAGCAGCTTCCCCTCAGTTACCTCTAACTATGGCTACACCTTC.

This sequence joins TRBV19 and TRBJ2-7; 10 positions match TRBD1. Trimming at V came to 4 bases and at J to 2 bases, leaving 2 bases not matched to a gene. Germline V CDR1 and CDR2: LNHDA, SQIVND (reference sequence). The length of the CDR3 is 14 residues. The CDR3 nucleotides are TGTGCCAGTAGTAGGGGGACAGGGGCCTACGAGCAGTACTTC. This translates into CASSRGTGAYEQYF.

The chain recombines TRBV5-4 with TRBJ2-7; 7 nucleotides match TRBD2. The CDR3 is 15 amino acids. V trimming: 4 bases; J trimming: 3 bases; junction bases outside the gene matches: 10. Germline assignment: CDR1 SGHNT and CDR2 YYREEE (reference sequence). The CDR3 nucleotides are TGTGCCAGCAGCCTGTGGGGAGGGAACCACTACGAGCAGTACTTC. It codes for CASSLWGGNHYEQYF.

The V call is TRBV7-9, the J call TRBJ1-2, with 8 positions matching TRBD1. This CDR3 is built from 13 residues. Germline trimming cut 1 base from V and 9 bases from J; bases unmatched to any gene: 4. Per the germline V gene, CDR1 is SEHNR and CDR2 is FQNEAQ (reference sequence). CDR3: CASSLGRDRSYTF. The CDR3 bases are TGTGCCAGCAGCTTAGGGCGGGACAGGAGCTACACCTTC. The variable domain in full, completed from reference TRBV7-9 and TRBJ1-2, reads DTGVSQNPRHKITKRGQNVTFRCDPISEHNRLYWYRQTLGQGPEFLTYFQNEAQLEKSRLLSDRFSAERPKGSFSTLEIQRTEQGDSAMYLCASSLGRDRSYTFGSGTRLTVV.

The genes are TRBV18 and TRBJ2-3; possibly TRBD1 for D (7 bases). Germline V gene sequence: CDR1 KGHSH, CDR2 LQKENI. The CDR3 has 16 amino acids. Trimming shortened V by 6 bases and J by 1 base, and 17 bases separated the two germline ends. CDR3 residues: CASSLQGRRGTDTQYF. The CDR3 DNA reads TGTGCCAGCTCGTTACAGGGGCGGAGGGGCACAGATACGCAGTATTTT.

The chain employs TRBV5-4 and TRBJ2-3; tentatively, D is TRBD2 (5 bases). The germline gives CDR1 SGHNT, CDR2 YYREEE (reference sequence). The ends were cut back, 1 base at V and 3 bases at J, with 12 bases in the middle. The CDR3 totals 15 residues. The CDR3 spells CASSLTGLATDTQYF. DNA of the CDR3: TGTGCCAGCAGCTTGACGGGTTTAGCGACAGATACGCAGTATTTT. The full variable domain, with the rest looked up from reference TRBV5-4 and TRBJ2-3, is ETGVTQSPTHLIKTRGQQVTLRCSSQSGHNTVSWYQQALGQGPQFIFQYYREEENGRGNFPPRFSGLQFPNYSSELNVNALELDDSALYLCASSLTGLATDTQYFGPGTRLTVL.

V and J are TRBV5-4 and TRBJ1-2; D may be TRBD1 (5 bases). CDR3 length: 15 amino acids. V was shortened by 2 bases and J by 4 bases, with 15 bases between the two germline ends. The V gene's germline CDR1 is SGHNT and CDR2 YYREEE (reference sequence). The CDR3 bases are TGTGCCAGCAGCTTAAGACAGCGGGAAGCCTATGGCTACACCTTC. Residues: CASSLRQREAYGYTF.

The chain recombines TRBV5-4 with TRBJ2-5, with D perhaps TRBD2 (6 bases). Germline CDR1 SGHNT, CDR2 YYREEE (reference sequence). This CDR3 comprises 12 residues. V was clipped by 3 bases and J by 11 bases, with 14 bases between them. CDR3 amino acids: CASSSYRAGQYF. As DNA, the CDR3 is TGTGCCAGCAGCTCCTACCGGGCGGGACAGTACTTC. The entire variable domain, with the rest obtained from reference TRBV5-4 and TRBJ2-5, is as follows: ETGVTQSPTHLIKTRGQQVTLRCSSQSGHNTVSWYQQALGQGPQFIFQYYREEENGRGNFPPRFSGLQFPNYSSELNVNALELDDSALYLCASSSYRAGQYFGPGTRLLVL.

The V gene is TRBV5-4, the J gene TRBJ1-2, with 8 bases lining up with TRBD1. Germline-derived CDR1 and CDR2 are SGHNT and YYREEE (reference sequence). V lost 0 bases and J lost 6; bases outside the gene matches: 7. This CDR3 has 15 amino acids. CDR3 in amino acids: CASSLVAGQEDGYTF. CDR3 nucleotides: TGTGCCAGCAGCTTGGTAGCGGGACAGGAAGATGGCTACACCTTC.